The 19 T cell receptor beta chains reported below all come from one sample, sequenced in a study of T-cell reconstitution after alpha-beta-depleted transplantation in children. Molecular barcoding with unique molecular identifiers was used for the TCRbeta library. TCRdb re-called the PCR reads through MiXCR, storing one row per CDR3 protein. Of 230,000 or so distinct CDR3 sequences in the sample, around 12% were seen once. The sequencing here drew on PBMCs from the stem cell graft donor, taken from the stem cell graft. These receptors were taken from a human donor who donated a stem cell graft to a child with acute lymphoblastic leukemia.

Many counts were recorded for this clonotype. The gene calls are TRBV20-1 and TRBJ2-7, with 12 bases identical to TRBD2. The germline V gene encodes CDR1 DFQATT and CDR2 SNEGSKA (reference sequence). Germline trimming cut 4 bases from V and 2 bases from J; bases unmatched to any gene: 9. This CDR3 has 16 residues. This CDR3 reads CSAIPLAGGRTYEQYF. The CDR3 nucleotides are TGCAGTGCTATCCCACTAGCGGGAGGCCGAACCTACGAGCAGTACTTC.

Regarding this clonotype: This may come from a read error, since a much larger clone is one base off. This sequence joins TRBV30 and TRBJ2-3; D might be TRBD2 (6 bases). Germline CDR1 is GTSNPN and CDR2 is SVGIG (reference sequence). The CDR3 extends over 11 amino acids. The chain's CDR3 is CASSGGDTQYF. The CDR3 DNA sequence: TGTGCCTCGAGTGGGGGGGATACGCAGTATTTT.

CDR3: CATRDRELLSGGSGNTIYF. Here the CDR3 DNA reads TGTGCCACCAGAGACAGGGAGCTTCTCTCGGGAGGCTCTGGAAACACCATATATTTT. The chain links TRBV10-3 to TRBJ1-3, with 7 bases lining up with TRBD1. The V and J ends lost 10 bases and 0 bases, in that order; junction bases with no gene match: 21. The CDR3 contains 19 residues. Germline V gives CDR1 ENHRY, CDR2 SYGVKD.

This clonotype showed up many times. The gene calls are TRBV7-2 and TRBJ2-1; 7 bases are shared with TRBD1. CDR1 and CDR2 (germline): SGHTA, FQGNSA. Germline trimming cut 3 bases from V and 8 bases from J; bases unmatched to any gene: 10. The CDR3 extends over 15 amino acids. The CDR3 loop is CASSLRRDRVYEQFF. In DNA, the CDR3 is TGTGCCAGCAGCTTGAGGAGAGACAGGGTCTATGAGCAGTTCTTC.

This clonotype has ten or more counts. The CDR3 DNA sequence: TGTGCCAGCAGCATCGGGCCGGGGGGCACTGAAGCTTTCTTT. Encoded protein: CASSIGPGGTEAFF. The chain carries TRBV12-3 or TRBV12-4 and TRBJ1-1, with D possibly matching TRBD1 (5 bases). CDR3 length: 14 residues. Trimming took 6 bases from V and 4 from J, leaving 15 bases between them.

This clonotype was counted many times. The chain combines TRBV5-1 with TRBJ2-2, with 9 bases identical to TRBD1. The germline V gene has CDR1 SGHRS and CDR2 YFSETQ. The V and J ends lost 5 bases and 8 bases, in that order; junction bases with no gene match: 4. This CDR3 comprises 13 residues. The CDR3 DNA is TGCGCCAGCAGGGACAGGGGAATAGGGGAGCTGTTTTTT. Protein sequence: CASRDRGIGELFF.

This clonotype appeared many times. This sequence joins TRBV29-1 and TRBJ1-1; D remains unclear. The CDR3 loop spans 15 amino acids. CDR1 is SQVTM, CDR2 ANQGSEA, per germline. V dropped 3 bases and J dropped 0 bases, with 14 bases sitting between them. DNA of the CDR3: TGCAGCGTTGAGCGAAGGGCGATAATGAACACTGAAGCTTTCTTT. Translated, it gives CSVERRAIMNTEAFF.

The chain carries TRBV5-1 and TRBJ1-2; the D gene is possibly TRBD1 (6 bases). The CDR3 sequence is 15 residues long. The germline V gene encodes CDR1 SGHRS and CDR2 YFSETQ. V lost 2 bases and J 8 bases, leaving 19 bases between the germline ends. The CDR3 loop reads CASSFDAGVSGGYTF. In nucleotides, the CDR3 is TGCGCCAGCAGCTTTGACGCAGGGGTATCGGGAGGCTACACCTTC.

This CDR3 reads CASSSVQGYEQYF. CDR3 nucleotide sequence: TGTGCCAGCAGCTCTGTACAGGGATACGAGCAGTACTTC. The V and J genes are TRBV11-2 and TRBJ2-7; D possibly corresponds to TRBD1 (6 bases). CDR3 length: 13 residues. Germline CDR1 reads SGHAT; CDR2 reads FQNNGV. V was trimmed by 4 bases and J by 4 bases, leaving 11 bases between them.

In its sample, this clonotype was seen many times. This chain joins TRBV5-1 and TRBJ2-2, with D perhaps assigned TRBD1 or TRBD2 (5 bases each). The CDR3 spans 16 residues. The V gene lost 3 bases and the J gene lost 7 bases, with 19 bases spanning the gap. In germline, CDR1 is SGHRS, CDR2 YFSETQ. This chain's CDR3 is CASSSKGGGRSGELFF. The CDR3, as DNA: TGCGCCAGCAGCTCTAAGGGTGGGGGACGGAGCGGGGAGCTGTTTTTT.

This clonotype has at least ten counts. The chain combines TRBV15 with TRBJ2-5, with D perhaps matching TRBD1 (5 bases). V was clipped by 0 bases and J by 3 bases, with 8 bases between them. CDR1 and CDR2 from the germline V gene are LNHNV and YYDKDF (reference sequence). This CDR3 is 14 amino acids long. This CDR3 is CATSRDRAKETQYF. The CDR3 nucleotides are TGTGCCACCAGCAGAGACAGGGCAAAAGAGACCCAGTACTTC.

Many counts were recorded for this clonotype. CDR3 DNA sequence: TGCAGCATTGTCAGGCGAGGGAGCACAGATACGCAGTATTTT. It specifies CSIVRRGSTDTQYF. The chain employs TRBV29-1 and TRBJ2-3; tentative D call: TRBD2 (5 bases). CDR1 is SQVTM and CDR2 is ANQGSEA in the germline V gene. V shed 8 bases and J shed 0 bases, with 15 bases lying between them. The CDR3 consists of 14 residues.

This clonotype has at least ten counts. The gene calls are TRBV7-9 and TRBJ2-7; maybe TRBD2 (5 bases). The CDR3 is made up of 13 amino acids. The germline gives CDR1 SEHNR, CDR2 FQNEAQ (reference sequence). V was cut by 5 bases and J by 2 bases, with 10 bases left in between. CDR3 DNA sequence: TGTGCCAGCAGCCCGCCCGGGGCCTACGAGCAGTACTTC. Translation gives CASSPPGAYEQYF.

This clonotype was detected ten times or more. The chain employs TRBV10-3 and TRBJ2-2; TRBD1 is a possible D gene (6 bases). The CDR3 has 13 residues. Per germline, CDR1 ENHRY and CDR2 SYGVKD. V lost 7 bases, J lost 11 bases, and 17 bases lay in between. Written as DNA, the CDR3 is TGTGCCATCACAAATCAGGAAGGGACAGAGCTGTTTTTT. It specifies CAITNQEGTELFF.

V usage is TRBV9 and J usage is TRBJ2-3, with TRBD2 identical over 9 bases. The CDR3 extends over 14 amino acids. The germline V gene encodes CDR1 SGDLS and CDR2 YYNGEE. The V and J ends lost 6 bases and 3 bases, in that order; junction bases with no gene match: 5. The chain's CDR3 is CASTLTSGTDTQYF. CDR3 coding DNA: TGTGCCAGCACCCTGACTAGCGGAACAGATACGCAGTATTTT.

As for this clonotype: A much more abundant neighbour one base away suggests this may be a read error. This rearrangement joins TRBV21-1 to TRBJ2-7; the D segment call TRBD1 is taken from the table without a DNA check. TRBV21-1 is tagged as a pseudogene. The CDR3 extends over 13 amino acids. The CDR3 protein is CASSKPRGTEQYF. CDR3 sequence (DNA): TGTGCCAGCAGCAAACCGAGGGGCACCGAGCAGTACTTC.

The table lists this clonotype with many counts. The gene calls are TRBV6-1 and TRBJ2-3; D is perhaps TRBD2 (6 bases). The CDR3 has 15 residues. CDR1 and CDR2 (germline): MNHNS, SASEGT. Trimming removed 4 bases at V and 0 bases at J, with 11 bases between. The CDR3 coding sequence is TGTGCCAGCAGTGGAGGAGGGAGTAGCACAGATACGCAGTATTTT. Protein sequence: CASSGGGSSTDTQYF.

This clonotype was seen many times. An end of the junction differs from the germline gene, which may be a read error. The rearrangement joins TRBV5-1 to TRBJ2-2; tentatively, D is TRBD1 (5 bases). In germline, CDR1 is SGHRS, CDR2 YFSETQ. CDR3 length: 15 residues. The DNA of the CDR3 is TGCGCCAGCAACTTGGGTACAGGCTACACCGGGGAGCTGTTTTTT. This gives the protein CASNLGTGYTGELFF.

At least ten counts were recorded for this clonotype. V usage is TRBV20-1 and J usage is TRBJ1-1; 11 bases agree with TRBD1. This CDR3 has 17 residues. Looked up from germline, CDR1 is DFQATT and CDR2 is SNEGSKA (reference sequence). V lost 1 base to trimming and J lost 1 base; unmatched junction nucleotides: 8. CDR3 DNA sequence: TGCAGTGCTAGAGTCGGGACAGGGGGTTGGGGGAACACTGAAGCTTTCTTT. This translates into CSARVGTGGWGNTEAFF.